This T cell receptor (beta chain) was recorded in a study of shared clonotypes between healthy human individuals. The table lists this clone with a few counts. Libraries were prepared by immunoSEQ multiplex PCR; TCRdb keeps only in-frame clonotypes and omits some of them. Of some 470,000 clones listed, over 65% were seen once; the top ten hold over 10%. V was cut by 5 bases and J by 5 bases, with 11 bases left in between. CDR3 size: 13 residues. Germline V gene sequence: CDR1 ENHRY, CDR2 SYGVKD. This TCR derives from a woman aged 40 to 55 in good health. Some clones in this sample may be carry-over from other donors' samples. The sample comprised PBMCs. The chain is built from TRBV10-3 and TRBJ2-3; D not certain. The CDR3 sequence: CAISSAPGDTQYF. CDR3 DNA: TGTGCCATCAGTTCCGCGCCGGGAGATACGCAGTATTTT.